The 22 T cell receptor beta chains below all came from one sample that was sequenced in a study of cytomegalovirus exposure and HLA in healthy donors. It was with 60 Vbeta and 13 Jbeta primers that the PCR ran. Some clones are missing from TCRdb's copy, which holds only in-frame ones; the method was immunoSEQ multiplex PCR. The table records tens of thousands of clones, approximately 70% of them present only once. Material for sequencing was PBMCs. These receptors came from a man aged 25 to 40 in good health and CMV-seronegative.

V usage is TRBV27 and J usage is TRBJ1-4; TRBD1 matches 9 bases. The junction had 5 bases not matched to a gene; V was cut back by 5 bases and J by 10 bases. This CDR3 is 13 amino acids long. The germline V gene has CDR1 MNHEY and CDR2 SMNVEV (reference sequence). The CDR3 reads CASSLTQGAKLFF. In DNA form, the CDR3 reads TGTGCCAGCAGTCTCACACAGGGGGCAAAACTGTTTTTT.

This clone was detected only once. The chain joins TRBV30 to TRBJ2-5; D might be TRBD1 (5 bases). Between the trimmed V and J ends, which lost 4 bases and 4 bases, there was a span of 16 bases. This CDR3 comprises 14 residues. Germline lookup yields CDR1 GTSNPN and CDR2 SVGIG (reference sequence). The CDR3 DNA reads TGTGCCTGGATATCCGAAGGGGTGGGAGAGACCCAGTACTTC. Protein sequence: CAWISEGVGETQYF.

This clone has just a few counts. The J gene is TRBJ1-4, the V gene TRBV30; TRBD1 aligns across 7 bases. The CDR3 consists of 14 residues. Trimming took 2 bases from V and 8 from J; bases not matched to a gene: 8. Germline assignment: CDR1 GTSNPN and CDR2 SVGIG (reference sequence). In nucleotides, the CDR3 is TGTGCCTGGAGTTTCCGACAGGGTGGGGAAAAACTGTTTTTT. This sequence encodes CAWSFRQGGEKLFF.

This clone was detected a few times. The CDR3 here is CASSSPSGSTNEQFF. The CDR3 DNA reads TGTGCCAGCAGCTCGCCTAGCGGGAGTACGAATGAGCAGTTCTTC. The chain employs TRBV7-9 and TRBJ2-1, with 10 positions matching TRBD2. J lost 7 bases, V lost 4 bases, and 7 bases had no gene match. CDR1 is SEHNR and CDR2 is FQNEAQ in the germline V gene (reference sequence). This CDR3 has 15 residues. Full variable domain (missing parts from reference TRBV7-9 and TRBJ2-1): DTGVSQNPRHKITKRGQNVTFRCDPISEHNRLYWYRQTLGQGPEFLTYFQNEAQLEKSRLLSDRFSAERPKGSFSTLEIQRTEQGDSAMYLCASSSPSGSTNEQFFGPGTRLTVL.

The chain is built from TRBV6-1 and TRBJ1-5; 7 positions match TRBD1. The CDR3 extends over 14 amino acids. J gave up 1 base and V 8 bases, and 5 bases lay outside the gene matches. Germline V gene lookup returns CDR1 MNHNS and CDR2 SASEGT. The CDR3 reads CASGRDSSNQPQHF. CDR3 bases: TGTGCCAGCGGAAGGGACAGCAGCAATCAGCCCCAGCATTTT.

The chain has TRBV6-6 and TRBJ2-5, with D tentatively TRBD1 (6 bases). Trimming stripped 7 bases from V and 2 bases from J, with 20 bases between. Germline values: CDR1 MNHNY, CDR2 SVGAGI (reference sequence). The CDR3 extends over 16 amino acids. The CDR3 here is CASTPFRGQRQETQYF. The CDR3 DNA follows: TGTGCCAGCACCCCCTTCCGGGGACAAAGGCAAGAGACCCAGTACTTC.

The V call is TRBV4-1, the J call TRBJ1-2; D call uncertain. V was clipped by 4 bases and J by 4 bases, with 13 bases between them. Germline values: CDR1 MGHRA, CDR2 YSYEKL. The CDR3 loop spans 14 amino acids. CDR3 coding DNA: TGCGCCAGCAGCCCGGGAGAACAGAGCTATGGCTACACCTTC. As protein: CASSPGEQSYGYTF.

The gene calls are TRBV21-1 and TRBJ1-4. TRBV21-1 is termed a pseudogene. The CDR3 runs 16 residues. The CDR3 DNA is TGTGCCAGCAGCAAAGCGGGGGGATCTGGAGGGTCAAAACTGTTTTTT. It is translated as CASSKAGGSGGSKLFF.

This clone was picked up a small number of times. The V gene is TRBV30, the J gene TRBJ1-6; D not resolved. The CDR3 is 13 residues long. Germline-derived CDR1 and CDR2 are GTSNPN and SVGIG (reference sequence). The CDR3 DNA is TGTGCGCGTCAGGACTCCTATAATTCACCCCTCCACTTT. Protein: CARQDSYNSPLHF. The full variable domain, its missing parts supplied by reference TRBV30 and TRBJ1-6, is SQTIHQWPATLVQPVGSPLSLECTVEGTSNPNLYWYRQAAGRGLQLLFYSVGIGQISSEVPQNLSASRPQDRQFILSSKKLLLSDSGFYLCARQDSYNSPLHFGNGTRLTVT.

The CDR3 reads CASSSTGHTEAFF. In DNA form, the CDR3 reads TGCGCCAGCAGCAGTACAGGGCACACTGAAGCTTTCTTT. The chain has TRBV5-1 and TRBJ1-1, with a possible D match to TRBD1 (6 bases). Germline V gives CDR1 SGHRS, CDR2 YFSETQ. The V end was cut by 4 bases, the J end by 3 bases, with 10 bases between. The CDR3 is made up of 13 amino acids. Full variable domain (remainder filled in from reference TRBV5-1 and TRBJ1-1): KAGVTQTPRYLIKTRGQQVTLSCSPISGHRSVSWYQQTPGQGLQFLFEYFSETQRNKGNFPGRFSGRQFSNSRSEMNVSTLELGDSALYLCASSSTGHTEAFFGQGTRLTVV.

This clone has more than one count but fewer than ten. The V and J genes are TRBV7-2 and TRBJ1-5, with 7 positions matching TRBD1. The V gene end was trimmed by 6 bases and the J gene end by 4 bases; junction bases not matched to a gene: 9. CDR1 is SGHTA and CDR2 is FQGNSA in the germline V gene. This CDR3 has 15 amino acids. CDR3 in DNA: TGTGCCAGCAGTCCCAGCGTGGGACAGAATCAGCCCCAGCATTTT. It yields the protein CASSPSVGQNQPQHF. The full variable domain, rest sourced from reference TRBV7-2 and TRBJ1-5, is GAGVSQSPSNKVTEKGKDVELRCDPISGHTALYWYRQSLGQGLEFLIYFQGNSAPDKSGLPSDRFSAERTGGSVSTLTIQRTQQEDSAVYLCASSPSVGQNQPQHFGDGTRLSIL.

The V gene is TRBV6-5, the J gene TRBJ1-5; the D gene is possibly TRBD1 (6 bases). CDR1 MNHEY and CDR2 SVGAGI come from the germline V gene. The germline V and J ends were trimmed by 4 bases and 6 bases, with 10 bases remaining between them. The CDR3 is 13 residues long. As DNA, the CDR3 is TGTGCCAGCAGTTCCCAGGGGTTTCAGCCCCAGCATTTT. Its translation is CASSSQGFQPQHF.

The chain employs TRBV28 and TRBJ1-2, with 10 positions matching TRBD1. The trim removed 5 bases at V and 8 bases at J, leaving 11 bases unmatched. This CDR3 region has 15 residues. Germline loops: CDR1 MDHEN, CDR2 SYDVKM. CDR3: CASSPSGTGELGYTF. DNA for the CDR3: TGTGCCAGCAGTCCTTCCGGGACAGGGGAGCTAGGCTACACCTTC.

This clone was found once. The DNA of the CDR3 is TGTGCCAGCAGGGGACTAGCGGTTTACTACGAGCAGTACTTC. Residues: CASRGLAVYYEQYF. The V and J genes are TRBV2 and TRBJ2-5, with 11 bases lining up with TRBD2. The J call is uncertain, as TRBJ2-7 better fits the DNA end. From germline, CDR1 is SNHLY and CDR2 FYNNEI. The CDR3 runs 14 residues.

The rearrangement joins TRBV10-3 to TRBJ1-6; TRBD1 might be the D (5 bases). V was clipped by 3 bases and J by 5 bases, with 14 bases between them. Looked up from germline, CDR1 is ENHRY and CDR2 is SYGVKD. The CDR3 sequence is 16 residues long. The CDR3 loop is CAISEVRGGNNSPLHF. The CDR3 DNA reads TGTGCCATCAGTGAAGTCCGCGGGGGAAATAATTCACCCCTCCACTTT.

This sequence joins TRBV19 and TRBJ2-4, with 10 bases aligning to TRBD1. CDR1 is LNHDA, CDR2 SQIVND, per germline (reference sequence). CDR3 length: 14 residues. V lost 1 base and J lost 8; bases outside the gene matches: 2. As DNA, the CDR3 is TGTGCCAGTAGTATAGGACAGGGGGCATACATTCAGTACTTC. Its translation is CASSIGQGAYIQYF.

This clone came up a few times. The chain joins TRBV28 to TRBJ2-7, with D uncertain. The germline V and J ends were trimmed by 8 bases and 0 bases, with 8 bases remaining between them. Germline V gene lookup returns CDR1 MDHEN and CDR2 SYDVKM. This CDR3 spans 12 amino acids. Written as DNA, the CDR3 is TGTGCCAGCGGAGCGAGCTCCTACGAGCAGTACTTC. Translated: CASGASSYEQYF.

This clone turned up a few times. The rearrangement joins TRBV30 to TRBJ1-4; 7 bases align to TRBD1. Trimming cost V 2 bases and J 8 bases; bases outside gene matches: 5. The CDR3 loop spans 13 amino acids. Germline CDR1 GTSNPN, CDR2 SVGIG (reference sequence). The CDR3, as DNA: TGTGCCTGGAGTCCGCAGGGGGGAGAAAAACTGTTTTTT. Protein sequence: CAWSPQGGEKLFF.

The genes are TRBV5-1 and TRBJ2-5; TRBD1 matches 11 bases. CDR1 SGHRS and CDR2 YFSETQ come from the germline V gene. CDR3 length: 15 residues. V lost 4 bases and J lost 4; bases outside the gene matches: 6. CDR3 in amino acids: CASSPGQGALETQYF. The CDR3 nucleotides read TGCGCCAGCAGCCCAGGACAGGGGGCCTTAGAGACCCAGTACTTC.

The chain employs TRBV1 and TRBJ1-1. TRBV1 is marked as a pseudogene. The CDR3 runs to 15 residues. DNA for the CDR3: TGCACCAGCAAGACCGATCACCAGCGGAACACTGAAGCTTTCTTT. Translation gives CTSKTDHQRNTEAFF.

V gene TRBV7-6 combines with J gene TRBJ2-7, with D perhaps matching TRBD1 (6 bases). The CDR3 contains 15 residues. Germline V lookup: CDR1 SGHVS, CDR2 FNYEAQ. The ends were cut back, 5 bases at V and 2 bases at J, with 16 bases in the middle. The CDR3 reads CASSTGDKSAYEQYF. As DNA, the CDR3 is TGTGCCAGCAGCACCGGGGACAAGTCCGCCTACGAGCAGTACTTC.

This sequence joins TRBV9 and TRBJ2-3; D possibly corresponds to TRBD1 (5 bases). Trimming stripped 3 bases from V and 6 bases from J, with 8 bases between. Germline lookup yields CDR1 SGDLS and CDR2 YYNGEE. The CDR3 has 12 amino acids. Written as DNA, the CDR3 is TGTGCCAGCAGCGCTTCAGGGGATACGCAGTATTTT. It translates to CASSASGDTQYF. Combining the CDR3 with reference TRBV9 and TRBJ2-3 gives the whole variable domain DSGVTQTPKHLITATGQRVTLRCSPRSGDLSVYWYQQSLDQGLQFLIQYYNGEERAKGNILERFSAQQFPDLHSELNLSSLELGDSALYFCASSASGDTQYFGPGTRLTVL.